This TCR beta chain was retrieved from a study of T-cell reconstitution after alpha-beta-depleted transplantation in children. Preparation of the TCRbeta library was carried out with unique molecular identifiers. TCRdb used MiXCR to reprocess the PCR reads, holding one entry per CDR3 protein. The sample consists of about 610,000 distinct CDR3 sequences, 25% to 30% of them appearing once. CDR1 and CDR2 (germline): SGHRS, YFSETQ. CDR3 length: 17 amino acids. The trim removed 2 bases at V and 1 base at J, leaving 6 bases unmatched. The material was PBMCs, obtained before TCRalphabeta/CD19-depleted stem cell transplant. V gene TRBV5-1 combines with J gene TRBJ2-4, with 10 bases lining up with TRBD2. This TCR was sampled from a boy younger than two with Wiskott-Aldrich syndrome, due to receive a stem cell transplant. For the CDR3, the DNA is TGCGCCAGCAGCTTTGCTAGCGGGAGAGTGGCCAAAAACATTCAGTACTTC. This translates into CASSFASGRVAKNIQYF. The complete variable domain, with remaining parts taken from reference TRBV5-1 and TRBJ2-4, reads KAGVTQTPRYLIKTRGQQVTLSCSPISGHRSVSWYQQTPGQGLQFLFEYFSETQRNKGNFPGRFSGRQFSNSRSEMNVSTLELGDSALYLCASSFASGRVAKNIQYFGAGTRLSVL.